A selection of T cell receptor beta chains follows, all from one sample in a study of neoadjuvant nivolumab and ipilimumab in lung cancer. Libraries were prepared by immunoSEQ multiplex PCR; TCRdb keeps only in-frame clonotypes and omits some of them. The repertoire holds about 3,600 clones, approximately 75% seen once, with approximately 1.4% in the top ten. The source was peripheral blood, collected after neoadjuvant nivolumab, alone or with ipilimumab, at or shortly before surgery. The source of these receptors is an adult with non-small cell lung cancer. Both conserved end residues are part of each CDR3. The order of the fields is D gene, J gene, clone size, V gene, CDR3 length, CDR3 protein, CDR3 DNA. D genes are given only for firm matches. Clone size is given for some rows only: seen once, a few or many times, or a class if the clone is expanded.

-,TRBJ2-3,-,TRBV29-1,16,CSVEVTKSTSTDTQYF,TGCAGCGTTGAAGTAACCAAGAGTACTAGCACAGATACGCAGTATTTT
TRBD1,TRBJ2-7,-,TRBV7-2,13,CASSRDSSYEQYF,TGTGCCAGCAGCCGGGACAGCTCCTACGAGCAGTACTTC
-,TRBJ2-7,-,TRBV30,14,CAWRGGGSINEQYF,TGTGCCTGGAGAGGGGGCGGGAGTATCAACGAGCAGTACTTC
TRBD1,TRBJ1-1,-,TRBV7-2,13,CASSRQGSTEAFF,TGTGCCAGCAGCCGACAGGGAAGCACTGAAGCTTTCTTT
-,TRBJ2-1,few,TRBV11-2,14,CASSTPPRVDEQFF,TGTGCCAGCAGCACCCCCCCTAGAGTCGATGAGCAGTTCTTC
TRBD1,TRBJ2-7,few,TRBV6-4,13,CASSESTGGEQYF,TGTGCCAGCAGTGAGTCGACAGGGGGCGAGCAGTACTTC
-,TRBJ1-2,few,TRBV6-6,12,CASRQGRVSYTF,TGTGCCAGCAGACAGGGTAGGGTGAGCTACACCTTC
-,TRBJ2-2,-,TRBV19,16,CASRSTTTPNTGELFF,TGTGCCAGCCGAAGCACAACCACTCCGAACACCGGGGAGCTGTTTTTT
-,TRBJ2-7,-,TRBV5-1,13,CASSGGLTYEQYF,TGCGCCAGCAGCGGCGGACTGACCTACGAGCAGTACTTC
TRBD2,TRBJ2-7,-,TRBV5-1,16,CASSPPEASGSDEQYF,TGCGCCAGCAGCCCCCCAGAGGCTAGCGGTTCTGACGAGCAGTACTTC
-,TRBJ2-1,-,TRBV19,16,CASSISFAGADNEQFF,TGTGCCAGTAGTATTTCTTTCGCGGGTGCGGACAATGAGCAGTTCTTC
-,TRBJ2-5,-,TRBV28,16,CASSLGGTVPTETQYF,TGTGCCAGCAGTTTGGGAGGAACAGTCCCCACGGAGACCCAGTACTTC
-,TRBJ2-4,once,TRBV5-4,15,CASSPRTEAKNIQYF,TGTGCCAGCAGCCCAAGGACAGAAGCCAAAAACATTCAGTACTTC
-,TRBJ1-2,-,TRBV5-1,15,CASSLDDMRIYGYTF,TGCGCCAGCAGCTTGGACGACATGCGGATCTATGGCTACACCTTC
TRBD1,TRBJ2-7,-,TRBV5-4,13,CASSLDRDGEQYF,TGTGCCAGCAGCTTAGACAGGGACGGCGAGCAGTACTTC
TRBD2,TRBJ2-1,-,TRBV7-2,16,CASSQNRDYGRGEQFF,TGTGCCAGCAGTCAAAACCGGGACTACGGGCGGGGTGAGCAGTTCTTC
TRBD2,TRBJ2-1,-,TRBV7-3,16,CASSPLAGDEYNEQFF,TGTGCCAGCAGCCCCCTTGCGGGAGACGAATACAATGAGCAGTTCTTC
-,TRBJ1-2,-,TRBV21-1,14,CASILGNQLRGYTF,TGTGCCAGCATCCTTGGAAACCAATTAAGGGGCTACACCTTC
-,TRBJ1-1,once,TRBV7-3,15,CASSLVGGGNTEAFF,TGTGCCAGCAGCTTAGTGGGCGGGGGGAACACTGAAGCTTTCTTT
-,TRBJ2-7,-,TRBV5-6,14,CASSLVTRGHEQYF,TGTGCCAGCAGCTTGGTAACCAGGGGCCACGAGCAGTACTTC
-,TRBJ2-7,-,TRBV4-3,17,CASSRDSTGGGSYEQYF,TGCGCCAGCAGCCGCGACTCGACAGGAGGGGGCTCCTACGAGCAGTACTTC
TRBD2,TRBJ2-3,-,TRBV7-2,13,CAIRLAGTDTQYF,TGTGCCATCCGACTAGCGGGCACAGATACGCAGTATTTT
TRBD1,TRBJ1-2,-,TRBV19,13,CASSERDSPGYTF,TGTGCCAGTAGTGAAAGGGACAGTCCTGGCTACACCTTC
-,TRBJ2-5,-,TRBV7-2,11,CASSLKETQYF,TGTGCCAGCAGCCTAAAAGAGACCCAGTACTTC
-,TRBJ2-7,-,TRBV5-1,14,CASSPGGGAYEQYF,TGCGCCAGCAGCCCCGGTGGCGGGGCCTACGAGCAGTACTTC
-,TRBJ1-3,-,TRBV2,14,CASSLRQNGNTIYF,TGTGCCAGCAGCCTCAGACAGAATGGAAACACCATATATTTT
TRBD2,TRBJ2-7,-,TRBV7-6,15,CASSPKGLATYEQYF,TGTGCCAGCAGCCCCAAGGGACTAGCGACTTACGAGCAGTACTTC
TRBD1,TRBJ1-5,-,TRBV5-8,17,CASSLEQGGVSNQPQHF,TGTGCCAGCAGCTTGGAGCAGGGGGGAGTTAGCAATCAGCCCCAGCATTTT
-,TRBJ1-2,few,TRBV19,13,CASSLSGANGYTF,TGTGCCAGTAGTTTATCGGGGGCGAATGGCTACACCTTC
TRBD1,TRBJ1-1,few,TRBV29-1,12,CSVEDRHTEAFF,TGCAGCGTTGAGGACAGGCACACTGAAGCTTTCTTT
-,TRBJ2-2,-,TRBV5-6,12,CASSLTSGELFF,TGTGCCAGCAGCTTGACAAGCGGGGAGCTGTTTTTT
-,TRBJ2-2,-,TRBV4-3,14,CASSPHRISGELFF,TGCGCCAGCAGCCCACATAGAATTTCCGGGGAGCTGTTTTTT
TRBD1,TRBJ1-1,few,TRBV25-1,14,CASRGQGRDTEAFF,TGTGCCAGCCGGGGACAGGGGAGGGACACTGAAGCTTTCTTT
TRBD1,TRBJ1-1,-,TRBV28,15,CASRPDRLMNTEAFF,TGTGCCAGCAGACCGGACAGGCTTATGAACACTGAAGCTTTCTTT
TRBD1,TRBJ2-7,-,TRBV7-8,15,CASSSSGQGGGEQYF,TGTGCCAGCAGCTCCTCGGGACAGGGTGGAGGGGAGCAGTACTTC
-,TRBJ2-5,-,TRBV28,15,CASSFTGAAKETQYF,TGTGCCAGCAGTTTCACGGGAGCGGCGAAGGAGACCCAGTACTTC
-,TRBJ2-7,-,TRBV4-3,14,CASSQNQGSSEQYF,TGCGCCAGCAGCCAGAACCAGGGTTCCTCCGAGCAGTACTTC
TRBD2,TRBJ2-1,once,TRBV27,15,CASSRGGRAYNEQFF,TGTGCCAGCAGTCGGGGGGGGAGGGCCTACAATGAGCAGTTCTTC
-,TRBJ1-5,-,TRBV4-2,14,CASSQDGEGGPQHF,TGTGCCAGCAGCCAAGATGGGGAGGGCGGGCCCCAGCATTTT
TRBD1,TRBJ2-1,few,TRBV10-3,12,CAISGTGNEQFF,TGTGCCATCAGTGGGACAGGCAATGAGCAGTTCTTC
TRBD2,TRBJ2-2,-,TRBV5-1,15,CASSLTAGGTGELFF,TGCGCCAGCAGCTTAACCGCGGGAGGAACCGGGGAGCTGTTTTTT
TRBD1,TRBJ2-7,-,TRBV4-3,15,CASSPDPGQGRFQYF,TGCGCCAGCAGCCCTGATCCGGGACAGGGCAGGTTTCAGTACTTC
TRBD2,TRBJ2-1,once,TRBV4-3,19,CASSQDFTGLAGGRNEQFF,TGCGCCAGCAGCCAAGATTTTACGGGACTAGCGGGAGGACGTAATGAGCAGTTCTTC
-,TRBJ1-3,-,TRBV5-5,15,CASSWTLLAGNTIYF,TGTGCCAGCAGCTGGACGTTACTGGCTGGAAACACCATATATTTT
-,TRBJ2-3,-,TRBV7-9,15,CASSLVTLQPDTQYF,TGTGCCAGCAGCTTGGTCACCCTACAGCCAGATACGCAGTATTTT
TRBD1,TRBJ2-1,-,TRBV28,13,CASGQGRVNEQFF,TGTGCCAGCGGACAGGGACGGGTAAATGAGCAGTTCTTC
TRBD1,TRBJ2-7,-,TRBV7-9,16,CASSSQGTGDSYEQYF,TGTGCCAGCAGCTCACAGGGGACAGGGGACTCCTACGAGCAGTACTTC
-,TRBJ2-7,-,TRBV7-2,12,CASSLVGYEQYF,TGTGCCAGCAGCTTAGTGGGCTACGAGCAGTACTTC
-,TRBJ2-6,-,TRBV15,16,CAIQQRLGPGANVLTF,TGTGCCATCCAGCAGCGGCTGGGGCCTGGGGCCAACGTCCTGACTTTC
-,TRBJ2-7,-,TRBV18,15,CASSPPSRQFSEQYF,TGTGCCAGCTCACCACCGTCTAGACAATTCAGCGAGCAGTACTTC
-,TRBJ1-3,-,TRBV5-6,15,CASSLVTFSGNTIYF,TGTGCCAGCAGCTTGGTAACCTTCTCTGGAAACACCATATATTTT